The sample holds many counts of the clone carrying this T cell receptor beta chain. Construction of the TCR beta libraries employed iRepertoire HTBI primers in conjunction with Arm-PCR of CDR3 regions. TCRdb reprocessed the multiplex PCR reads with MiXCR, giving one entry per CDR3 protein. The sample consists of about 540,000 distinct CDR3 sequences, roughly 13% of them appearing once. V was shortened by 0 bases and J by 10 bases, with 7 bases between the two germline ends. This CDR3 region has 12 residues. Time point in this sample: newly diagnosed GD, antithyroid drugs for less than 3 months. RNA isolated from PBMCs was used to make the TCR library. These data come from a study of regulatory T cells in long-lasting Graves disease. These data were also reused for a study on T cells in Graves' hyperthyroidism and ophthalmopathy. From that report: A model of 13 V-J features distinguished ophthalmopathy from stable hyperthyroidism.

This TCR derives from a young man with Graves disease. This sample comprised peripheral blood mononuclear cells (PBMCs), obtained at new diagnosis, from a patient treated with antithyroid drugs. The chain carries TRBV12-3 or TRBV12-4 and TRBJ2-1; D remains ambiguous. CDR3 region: CASSLARAEQFF. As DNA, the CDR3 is TGTGCCAGCAGTTTAGCGCGCGCGGAGCAGTTCTTC.